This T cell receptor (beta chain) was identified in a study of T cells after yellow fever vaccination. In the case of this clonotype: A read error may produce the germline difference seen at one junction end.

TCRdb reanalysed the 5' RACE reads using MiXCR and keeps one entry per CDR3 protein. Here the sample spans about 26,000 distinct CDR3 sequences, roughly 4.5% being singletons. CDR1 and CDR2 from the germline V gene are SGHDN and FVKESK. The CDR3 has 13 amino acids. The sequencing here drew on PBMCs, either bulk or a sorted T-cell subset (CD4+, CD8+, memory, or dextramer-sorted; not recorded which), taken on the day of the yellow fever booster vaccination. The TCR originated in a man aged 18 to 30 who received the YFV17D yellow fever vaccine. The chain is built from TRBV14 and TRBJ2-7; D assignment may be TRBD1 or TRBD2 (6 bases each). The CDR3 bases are TGTGCCTGCAGTCGTTACGGGGGCAACGAGCAGTACTTC. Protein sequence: CACSRYGGNEQYF.